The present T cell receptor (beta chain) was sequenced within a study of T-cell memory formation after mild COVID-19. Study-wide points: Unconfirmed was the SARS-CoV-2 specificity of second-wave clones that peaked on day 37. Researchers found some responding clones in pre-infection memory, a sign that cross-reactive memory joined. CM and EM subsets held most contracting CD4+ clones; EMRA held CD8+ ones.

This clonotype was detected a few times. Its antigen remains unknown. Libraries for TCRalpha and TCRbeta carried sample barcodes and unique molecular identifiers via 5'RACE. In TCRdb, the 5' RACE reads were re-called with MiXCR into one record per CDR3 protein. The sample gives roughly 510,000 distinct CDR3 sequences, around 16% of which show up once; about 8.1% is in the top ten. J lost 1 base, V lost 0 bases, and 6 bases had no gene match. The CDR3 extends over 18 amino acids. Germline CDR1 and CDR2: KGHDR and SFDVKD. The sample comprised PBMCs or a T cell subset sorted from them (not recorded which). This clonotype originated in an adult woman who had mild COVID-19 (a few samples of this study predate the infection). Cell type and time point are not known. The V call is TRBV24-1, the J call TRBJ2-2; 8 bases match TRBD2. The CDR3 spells CATSDLPGSGVNTGELFF. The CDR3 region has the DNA TGTGCCACCAGTGATTTGCCGGGTAGCGGGGTGAACACCGGGGAGCTGTTTTTT.